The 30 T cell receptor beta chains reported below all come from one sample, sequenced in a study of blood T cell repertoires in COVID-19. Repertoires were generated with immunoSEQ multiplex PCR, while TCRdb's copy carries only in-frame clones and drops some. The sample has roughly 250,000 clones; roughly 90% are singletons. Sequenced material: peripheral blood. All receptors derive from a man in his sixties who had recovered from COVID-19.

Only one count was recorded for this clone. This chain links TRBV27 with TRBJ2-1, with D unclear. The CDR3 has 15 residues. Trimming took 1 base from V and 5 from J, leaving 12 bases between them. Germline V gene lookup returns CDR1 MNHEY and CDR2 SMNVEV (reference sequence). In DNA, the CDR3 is TGTGCCAGCAGTTTATTTTTCCGGGTCAACAATGAGCAGTTCTTC. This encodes CASSLFFRVNNEQFF.

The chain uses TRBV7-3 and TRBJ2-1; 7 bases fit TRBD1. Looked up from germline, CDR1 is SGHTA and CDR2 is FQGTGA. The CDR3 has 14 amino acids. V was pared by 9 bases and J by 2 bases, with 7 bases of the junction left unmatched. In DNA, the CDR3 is TGTGCCAGTCAACAGGGGCCGGCCTACAATGAGCAGTTCTTC. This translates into CASQQGPAYNEQFF.

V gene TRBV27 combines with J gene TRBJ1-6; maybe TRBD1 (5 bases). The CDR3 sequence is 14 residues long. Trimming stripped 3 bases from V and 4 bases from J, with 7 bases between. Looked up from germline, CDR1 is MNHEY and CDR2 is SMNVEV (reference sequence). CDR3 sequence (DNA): TGTGCCAGCAGTTTCAGGGATTATAATTCACCCCTCCACTTT. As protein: CASSFRDYNSPLHF.

CDR3 sequence (DNA): TGTGCCAGCAGCTGCAGGACAGGGGGGAGCAATCAGCCCCAGCATTTT. Translation: CASSCRTGGSNQPQHF. The chain recombines TRBV3-1 (or the pseudogene TRBV3-2) with TRBJ1-5; TRBD1 matches 10 bases. Germline CDR1 LGHDT, CDR2 YNNKEL (reference sequence). The CDR3 has 16 residues. Trimming removed 5 bases from V and 1 base from J; junction bases left unmatched: 5.

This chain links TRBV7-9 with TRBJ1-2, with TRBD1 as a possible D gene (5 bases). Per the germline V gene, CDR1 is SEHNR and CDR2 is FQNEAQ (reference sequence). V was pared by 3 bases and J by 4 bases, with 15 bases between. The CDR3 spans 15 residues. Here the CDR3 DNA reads TGTGCCAGCAGCTTTGACACAGGAGCGGGCTATGGCTACACCTTC. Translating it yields CASSFDTGAGYGYTF.

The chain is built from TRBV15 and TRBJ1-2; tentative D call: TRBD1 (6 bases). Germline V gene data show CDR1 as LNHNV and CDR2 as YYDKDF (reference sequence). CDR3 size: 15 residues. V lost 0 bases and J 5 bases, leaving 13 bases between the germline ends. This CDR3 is CATSRDRGETYGYTF. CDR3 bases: TGTGCCACCAGCAGAGACAGGGGCGAGACATATGGCTACACCTTC.

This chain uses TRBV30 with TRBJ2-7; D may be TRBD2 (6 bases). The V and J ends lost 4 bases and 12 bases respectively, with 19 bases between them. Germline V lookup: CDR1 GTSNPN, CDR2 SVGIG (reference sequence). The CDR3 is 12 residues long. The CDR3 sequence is CAWTSGTGTWYF. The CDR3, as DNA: TGTGCCTGGACCTCCGGGACTGGGACTTGGTACTTC.

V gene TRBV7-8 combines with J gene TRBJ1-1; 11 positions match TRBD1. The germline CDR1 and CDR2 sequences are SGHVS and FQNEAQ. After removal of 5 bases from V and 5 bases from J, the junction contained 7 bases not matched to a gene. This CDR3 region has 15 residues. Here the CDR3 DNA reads TGTGCCAGCAGCAGCGGACAGGGGGCGCGGACTGAAGCTTTCTTT. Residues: CASSSGQGARTEAFF.

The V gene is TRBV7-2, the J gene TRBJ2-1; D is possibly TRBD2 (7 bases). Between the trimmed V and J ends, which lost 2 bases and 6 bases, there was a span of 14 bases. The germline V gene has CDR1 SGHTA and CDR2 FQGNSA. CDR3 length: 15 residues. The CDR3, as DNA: TGTGCCAGCAGCTTAAGGGGGGGCCGCACCAATGAGCAGTTCTTC. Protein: CASSLRGGRTNEQFF. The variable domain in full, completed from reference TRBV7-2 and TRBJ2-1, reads GAGVSQSPSNKVTEKGKDVELRCDPISGHTALYWYRQSLGQGLEFLIYFQGNSAPDKSGLPSDRFSAERTGGSVSTLTIQRTQQEDSAVYLCASSLRGGRTNEQFFGPGTRLTVL.

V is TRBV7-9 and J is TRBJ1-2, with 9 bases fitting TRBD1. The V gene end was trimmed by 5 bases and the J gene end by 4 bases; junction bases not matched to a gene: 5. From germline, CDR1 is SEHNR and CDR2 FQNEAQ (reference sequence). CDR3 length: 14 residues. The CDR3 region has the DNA TGTGCCAGCAGCCCGGGACAGGGAGCCTATGGCTACACCTTC. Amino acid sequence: CASSPGQGAYGYTF. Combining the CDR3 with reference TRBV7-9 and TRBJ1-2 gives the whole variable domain DTGVSQNPRHKITKRGQNVTFRCDPISEHNRLYWYRQTLGQGPEFLTYFQNEAQLEKSRLLSDRFSAERPKGSFSTLEIQRTEQGDSAMYLCASSPGQGAYGYTFGSGTRLTVV.

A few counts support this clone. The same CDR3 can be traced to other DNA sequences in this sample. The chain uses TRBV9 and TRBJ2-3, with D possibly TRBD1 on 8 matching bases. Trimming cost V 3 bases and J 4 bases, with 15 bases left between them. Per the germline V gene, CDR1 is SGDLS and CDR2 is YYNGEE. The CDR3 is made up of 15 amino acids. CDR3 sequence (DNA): TGTGCCAGCAGCGGACAGGGGAGGGGCGCAGATACGCAGTATTTT. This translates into CASSGQGRGADTQYF.

CDR3 amino acids: CASSNIQTTDTQYF. The CDR3 nucleotides read TGTGCCAGCAGTAATATACAGACCACAGATACGCAGTATTTT. The genes are TRBV6-2 or TRBV6-3 and TRBJ2-3; D uncertain. The CDR3 has 14 residues. The V gene lost 5 bases and the J gene lost 2 bases, with 11 bases spanning the gap. CDR1 is MNHEY, CDR2 SVGEGT, per germline.

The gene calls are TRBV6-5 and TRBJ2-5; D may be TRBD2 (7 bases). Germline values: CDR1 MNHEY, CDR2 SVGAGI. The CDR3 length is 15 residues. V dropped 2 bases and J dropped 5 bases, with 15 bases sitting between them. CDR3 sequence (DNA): TGTGCCAGCAGTTACCCTTTACAGGGAGGGGAGACCCAGTACTTC. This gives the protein CASSYPLQGGETQYF.

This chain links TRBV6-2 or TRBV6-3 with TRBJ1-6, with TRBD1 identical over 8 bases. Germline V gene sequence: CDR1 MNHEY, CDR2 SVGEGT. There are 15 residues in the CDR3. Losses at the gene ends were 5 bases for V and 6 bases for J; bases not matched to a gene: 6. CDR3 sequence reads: CASSKRQGSNSPLHF. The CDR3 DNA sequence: TGTGCCAGCAGTAAAAGACAGGGGTCTAATTCACCCCTCCACTTT.

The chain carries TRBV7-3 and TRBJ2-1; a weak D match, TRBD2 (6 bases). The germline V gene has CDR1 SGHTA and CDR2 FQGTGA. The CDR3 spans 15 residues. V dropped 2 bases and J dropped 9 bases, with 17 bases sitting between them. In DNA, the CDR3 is TGTGCCAGCAGCTTAGCCTCCCGACTAGGCAGTGAGCAGTTCTTC. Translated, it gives CASSLASRLGSEQFF.

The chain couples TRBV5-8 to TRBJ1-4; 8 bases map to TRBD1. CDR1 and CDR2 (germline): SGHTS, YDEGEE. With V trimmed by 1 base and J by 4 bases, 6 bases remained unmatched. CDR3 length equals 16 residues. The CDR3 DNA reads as TGTGCCAGCAGCTTGCCGGGACAGGATTTTAATGAAAAACTGTTTTTT. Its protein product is CASSLPGQDFNEKLFF.

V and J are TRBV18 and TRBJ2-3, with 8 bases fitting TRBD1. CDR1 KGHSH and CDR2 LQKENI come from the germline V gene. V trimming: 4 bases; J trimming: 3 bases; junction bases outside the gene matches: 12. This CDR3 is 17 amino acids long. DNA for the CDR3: TGTGCCAGCTCACGAAAAACCCAGGGGGCTAGTACAGATACGCAGTATTTT. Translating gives CASSRKTQGASTDTQYF.

The CDR3 spells CASSIDHQAGGLKTQYF. DNA for the CDR3: TGTGCCAGTAGTATAGATCATCAAGCGGGGGGTCTAAAGACCCAGTACTTC. The chain is built from TRBV19 and TRBJ2-5; 9 positions match TRBD2. CDR3 length: 17 residues. The germline gives CDR1 LNHDA, CDR2 SQIVND (reference sequence). V shed 0 bases and J 6 bases; nucleotides not matched to a gene: 11. Full variable domain (remainder filled in from reference TRBV19 and TRBJ2-5): DGGITQSPKYLFRKEGQNVTLSCEQNLNHDAMYWYRQDPGQGLRLIYYSQIVNDFQKGDIAEGYSVSREKKESFPLTVTSAQKNPTAFYLCASSIDHQAGGLKTQYFGPGTRLLVL.

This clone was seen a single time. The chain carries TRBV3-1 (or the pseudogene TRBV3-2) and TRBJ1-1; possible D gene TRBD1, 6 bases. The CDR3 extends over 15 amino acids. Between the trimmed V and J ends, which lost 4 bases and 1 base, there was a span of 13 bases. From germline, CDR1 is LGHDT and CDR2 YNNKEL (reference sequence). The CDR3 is CASSPRDKRNTEAFF. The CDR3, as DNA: TGTGCCAGCAGCCCCCGGGACAAGAGGAACACTGAAGCTTTCTTT.

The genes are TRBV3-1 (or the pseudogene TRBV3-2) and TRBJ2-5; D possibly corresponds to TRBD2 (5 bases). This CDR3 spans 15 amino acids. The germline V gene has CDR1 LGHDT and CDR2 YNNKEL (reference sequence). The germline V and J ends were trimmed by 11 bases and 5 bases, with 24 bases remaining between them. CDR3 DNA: TGTGCCTCCAATTTACGGGGAGTTGAGTGGGAGACCCAGTACTTC. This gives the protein CASNLRGVEWETQYF.

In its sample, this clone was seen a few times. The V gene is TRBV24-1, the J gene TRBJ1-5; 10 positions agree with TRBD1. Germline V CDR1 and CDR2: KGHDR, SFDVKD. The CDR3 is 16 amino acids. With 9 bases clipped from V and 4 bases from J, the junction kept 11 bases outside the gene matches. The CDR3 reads CATAPKGQGFNQPQHF. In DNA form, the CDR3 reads TGTGCCACCGCACCAAAGGGACAGGGGTTTAATCAGCCCCAGCATTTT.

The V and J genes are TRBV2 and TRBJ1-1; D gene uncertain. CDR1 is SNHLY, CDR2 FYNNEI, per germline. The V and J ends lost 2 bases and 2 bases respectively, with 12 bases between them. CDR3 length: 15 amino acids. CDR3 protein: CASSEMVLLNTEAFF. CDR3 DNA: TGTGCCAGCAGTGAAATGGTACTTTTAAACACTGAAGCTTTCTTT.

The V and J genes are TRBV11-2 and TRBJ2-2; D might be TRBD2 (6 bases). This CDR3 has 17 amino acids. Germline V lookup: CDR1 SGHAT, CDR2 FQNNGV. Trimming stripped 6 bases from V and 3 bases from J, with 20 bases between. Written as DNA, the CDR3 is TGTGCCAGCAGACGAAGCGTGGGTAGCGGCTACACCGGGGAGCTGTTTTTT. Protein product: CASRRSVGSGYTGELFF.

The CDR3 loop is CASSLMENEQFF. CDR3 coding DNA: TGTGCCAGCAGCTTAATGGAGAATGAGCAGTTCTTC. The chain recombines TRBV7-9 with TRBJ2-1; unclear D gene. V gave up 2 bases and J gave up 7 bases, with 6 bases separating them. The CDR3 contains 12 residues. Germline assignment: CDR1 SEHNR and CDR2 FQNEAQ (reference sequence).

The CDR3: CASSAASGGKEEQYF. The CDR3 DNA sequence: TGTGCCAGCAGTGCCGCTAGCGGGGGGAAGGAGGAGCAGTACTTC. The chain uses TRBV19 and TRBJ2-7; 11 bases are a match to TRBD2. The CDR3 loop spans 15 amino acids. V shed 9 bases and J 7 bases; nucleotides not matched to a gene: 14. Germline-derived CDR1 and CDR2 are LNHDA and SQIVND (reference sequence).

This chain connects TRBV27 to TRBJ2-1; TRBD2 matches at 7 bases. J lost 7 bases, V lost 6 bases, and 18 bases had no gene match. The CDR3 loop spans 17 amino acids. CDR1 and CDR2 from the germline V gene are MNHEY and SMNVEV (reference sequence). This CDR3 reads CASRYQSMGGSWNEQFF. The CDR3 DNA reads TGTGCCAGCAGATATCAAAGTATGGGGGGGTCGTGGAATGAGCAGTTCTTC.

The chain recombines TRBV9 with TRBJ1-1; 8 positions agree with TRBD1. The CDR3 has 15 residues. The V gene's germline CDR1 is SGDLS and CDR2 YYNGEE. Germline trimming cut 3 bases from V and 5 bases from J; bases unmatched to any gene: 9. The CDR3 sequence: CASSEIGTGWTEAFF. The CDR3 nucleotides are TGTGCCAGCAGCGAAATAGGGACAGGATGGACTGAAGCTTTCTTT.

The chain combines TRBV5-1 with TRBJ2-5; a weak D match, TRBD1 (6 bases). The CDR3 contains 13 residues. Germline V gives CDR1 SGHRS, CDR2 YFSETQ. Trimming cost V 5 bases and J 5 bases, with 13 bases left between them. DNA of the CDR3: TGCGCCAGCAGGGTGGCTACAGGGGAGACCCAGTACTTC. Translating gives CASRVATGETQYF.

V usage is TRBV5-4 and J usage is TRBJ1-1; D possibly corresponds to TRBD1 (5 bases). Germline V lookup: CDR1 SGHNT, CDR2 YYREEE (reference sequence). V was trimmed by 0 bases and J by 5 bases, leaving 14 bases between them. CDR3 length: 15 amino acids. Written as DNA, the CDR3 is TGTGCCAGCAGCTTGGAGCGGGGGGAATGGACTGAAGCTTTCTTT. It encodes CASSLERGEWTEAFF.

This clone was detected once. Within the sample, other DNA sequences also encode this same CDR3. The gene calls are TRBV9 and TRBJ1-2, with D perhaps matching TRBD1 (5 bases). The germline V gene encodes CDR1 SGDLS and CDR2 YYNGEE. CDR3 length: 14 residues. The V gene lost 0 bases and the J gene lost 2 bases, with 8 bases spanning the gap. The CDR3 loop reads CASSVDQGNYGYTF. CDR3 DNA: TGTGCCAGCAGCGTAGATCAGGGAAACTATGGCTACACCTTC.